Following are 22 T cell receptor beta chains from one sample sequenced in a study of blood T cells in healthy people across ages. It was with a sample-barcoded 5' primer and a J-beta primer mix that a second PCR of roughly 7 to 12 cycles was run. TCRdb itself ran the 5' RACE reads through MiXCR, one entry per CDR3 protein. The table shows roughly 900,000 distinct CDR3 sequences, with around 46% occurring only once. The sequencing input was blood. All receptors come from a man aged 25 to 40 in good health.

This chain uses TRBV28 with TRBJ2-7, with 11 bases lining up with TRBD1. CDR3 length: 16 amino acids. In germline, CDR1 is MDHEN, CDR2 SYDVKM. With V trimmed by 5 bases and J by 3 bases, 9 bases remained unmatched. CDR3 DNA sequence: TGTGCCAGCAGTCCTCACGGGACAGGGGGAGGCTACGAGCAGTACTTC. It translates to CASSPHGTGGGYEQYF.

V gene TRBV7-2 combines with J gene TRBJ1-2; D possibly corresponds to TRBD1 (6 bases). From germline, CDR1 is SGHTA and CDR2 FQGNSA. This CDR3 contains 13 residues. The germline V and J ends were trimmed by 6 bases and 3 bases, with 11 bases remaining between them. In DNA form, the CDR3 reads TGTGCCAGCAGTGACCAGGGGCACTATGGCTACACCTTC. Translated: CASSDQGHYGYTF.

V and J are TRBV25-1 and TRBJ2-2, with 9 bases lining up with TRBD1. The V segment lost 2 bases and the J segment 6 bases; nucleotides outside the gene matches: 4. Germline CDR1 is MGHDK and CDR2 is SYGVNS. The CDR3 totals 15 residues. The CDR3: CASSETGGGSGELFF. The CDR3 region has the DNA TGTGCCAGCAGTGAAACAGGGGGCGGATCCGGGGAGCTGTTTTTT.

The V gene is TRBV28, the J gene TRBJ2-1; D is ambiguous. The CDR3 covers 13 residues. V lost 6 bases, J lost 10 bases, and 16 bases lay in between. CDR1 and CDR2 (germline): MDHEN, SYDVKM. The CDR3 DNA reads TGTGCCAGCAGCCCAAGCCCCTCAACGGAGCAGTTCTTC. Translating it yields CASSPSPSTEQFF. Full variable domain (missing parts from reference TRBV28 and TRBJ2-1): DVKVTQSSRYLVKRTGEKVFLECVQDMDHENMFWYRQDPGLGLRLIYFSYDVKMKEKGDIPEGYSVSREKKERFSLILESASTNQTSMYLCASSPSPSTEQFFGPGTRLTVL.

A note on this clonotype: A much larger clone differs by one base, so this may be a read error. The chain recombines TRBV6-6 with TRBJ2-1; D is perhaps TRBD2 (6 bases). With 6 bases removed from V and 10 bases from J, the gap between germline ends came to 19 bases. Germline V gives CDR1 MNHNY, CDR2 SVGAGI (reference sequence). This CDR3 comprises 14 residues. CDR3: CASREGPTFREQFF. The CDR3 bases are TGTGCCAGCAGGGAGGGACCCACATTCAGGGAGCAGTTCTTC.

The chain has TRBV29-1 and TRBJ2-3, with a tentative D call TRBD1 (5 bases). The CDR3 contains 17 residues. Between the trimmed V and J ends, which lost 0 bases and 3 bases, there was a span of 19 bases. Germline values: CDR1 SQVTM, CDR2 ANQGSEA. The CDR3 here is CSVEDPNHRRPTDTQYF. CDR3 nucleotides: TGCAGCGTTGAAGATCCAAATCACAGGAGACCTACAGATACGCAGTATTTT.

J is TRBJ2-7 and V is TRBV20-1, with TRBD1 matching over 8 bases. With V trimmed by 0 bases and J by 3 bases, 7 bases remained unmatched. The CDR3 is 15 amino acids. Germline CDR1 reads DFQATT; CDR2 reads SNEGSKA (reference sequence). This chain's CDR3 is CSARDTDRVSYEQYF. The CDR3 region has the DNA TGCAGTGCTAGAGATACGGACAGGGTGAGCTACGAGCAGTACTTC.

This clonotype came up a few times. This chain connects TRBV20-1 to TRBJ1-5; D perhaps matches TRBD1 (5 bases). This CDR3 is built from 16 residues. In germline, CDR1 is DFQATT, CDR2 SNEGSKA (reference sequence). Trimming removed 1 base from V and 7 bases from J, with 20 bases in between. In nucleotides, the CDR3 is TGCAGTGCTAGAGTTAACGGCGGGGGAATGGGACAGCCCCAGCATTTT. As protein: CSARVNGGGMGQPQHF.

This clonotype was picked up a small number of times. This chain joins TRBV2 and TRBJ2-3, with a weak D call TRBD2 (6 bases). Germline CDR1 reads SNHLY; CDR2 reads FYNNEI. This CDR3 region has 12 residues. The V and J ends lost 6 bases and 8 bases respectively, with 12 bases between them. CDR3 amino acids: CASRGDSPTQYF. The CDR3, as DNA: TGTGCCAGCAGGGGGGACTCGCCTACGCAGTATTTT.

The chain links TRBV29-1 to TRBJ2-4; D remains ambiguous. The V end lost 3 bases, the J end lost 0 bases, and 6 bases lay between the germline ends. Germline V gives CDR1 SQVTM, CDR2 ANQGSEA. The CDR3 has 13 amino acids. DNA of the CDR3: TGCAGCGTTGAGGAGCTAGCCAAAAACATTCAGTACTTC. Residues: CSVEELAKNIQYF.

This clonotype was detected once. V is TRBV7-9 and J is TRBJ2-2, with D hard to call. Trimming removed 4 bases from V and 4 bases from J, with 16 bases in between. This CDR3 contains 16 residues. Germline V gives CDR1 SEHNR, CDR2 FQNEAQ (reference sequence). The CDR3 reads CASSSQTFTGTGELFF. As DNA, the CDR3 is TGTGCCAGCAGCTCCCAGACCTTCACGGGCACCGGGGAGCTGTTTTTT.

This clonotype appeared a few times. The rearrangement joins TRBV7-3 to TRBJ1-6; 7 bases are a match to TRBD1. Looked up from germline, CDR1 is SGHTA and CDR2 is FQGTGA. V was clipped by 5 bases and J by 7 bases; unmatched bases: 5. This CDR3 is built from 14 residues. The CDR3 loop is CASSDDRANSPLHF. The CDR3 DNA reads TGTGCCAGCAGCGACGACAGGGCAAATTCACCCCTCCACTTT.

The V and J genes are TRBV7-2 and TRBJ2-3; TRBD2 aligns across 15 bases. The CDR3 is made up of 16 amino acids. After removal of 5 bases from V and 10 bases from J, the junction contained 10 bases not matched to a gene. The germline CDR1 and CDR2 sequences are SGHTA and FQGNSA. The CDR3 DNA reads TGTGCCAGCAGCCTCACCGGACTAGCGGGGGGGCCGTCGCAGTATTTT. Translated: CASSLTGLAGGPSQYF. The entire variable domain, with the rest obtained from reference TRBV7-2 and TRBJ2-3, is as follows: GAGVSQSPSNKVTEKGKDVELRCDPISGHTALYWYRQSLGQGLEFLIYFQGNSAPDKSGLPSDRFSAERTGGSVSTLTIQRTQQEDSAVYLCASSLTGLAGGPSQYFGPGTRLTVL.

As regards this clonotype: With a much larger clone just one base away, this may be a read error. J is TRBJ2-7 and V is TRBV20-1; 8 bases map to TRBD1. From germline, CDR1 is DFQATT and CDR2 SNEGSKA (reference sequence). There are 16 residues in the CDR3. The trim removed 5 bases at V and 7 bases at J, leaving 19 bases unmatched. The CDR3 spells CSAARGADRAGNEQYF. In DNA form, the CDR3 reads TGCAGTGCTGCGCGAGGCGCGGACAGGGCTGGCAATGAGCAGTACTTC.

The chain recombines TRBV5-1 with TRBJ2-5; TRBD2 might be the D (6 bases). The V end was cut by 6 bases, the J end by 1 base, with 13 bases between. Germline-derived CDR1 and CDR2 are SGHRS and YFSETQ. The CDR3 totals 14 residues. DNA for the CDR3: TGCGCCAGCACATCCCGCGGGGCCCAAGAGACCCAGTACTTC. Its translation: CASTSRGAQETQYF.

The chain combines TRBV27 with TRBJ2-5; unclear D gene. Germline CDR1 is MNHEY and CDR2 is SMNVEV (reference sequence). Deletions cut 5 bases from V and 2 bases from J, with 12 bases between. This CDR3 spans 14 amino acids. The CDR3 DNA reads TGTGCCAGCAGTCCCCGACCGCCACAAGAGACCCAGTACTTC. Translation: CASSPRPPQETQYF.

The chain uses TRBV5-1 and TRBJ2-1; D remains unclear. The CDR3 contains 15 residues. Trimming pared 4 bases from V and 5 bases from J, leaving 16 bases between. The germline gives CDR1 SGHRS, CDR2 YFSETQ. This chain's CDR3 is CASSLAWNVDNEQFF. The CDR3 region has the DNA TGCGCCAGCAGCCTTGCGTGGAACGTCGACAATGAGCAGTTCTTC.

This clonotype was counted a few times. The J gene is TRBJ2-3, the V gene TRBV5-1; 9 bases match TRBD1. Germline trimming cut 4 bases from V and 3 bases from J; bases unmatched to any gene: 6. The CDR3 covers 15 residues. CDR1 and CDR2 (germline): SGHRS, YFSETQ. This CDR3 is CASSGGTGRTDTQYF. The CDR3 coding sequence is TGCGCCAGCAGCGGGGGGACAGGGAGGACAGATACGCAGTATTTT.

V is TRBV10-3 and J is TRBJ2-3; no firm D call. In germline, CDR1 is ENHRY, CDR2 SYGVKD. The CDR3 has 17 amino acids. V was cut by 3 bases and J by 4 bases, with 20 bases left in between. DNA of the CDR3: TGTGCCATCAGTGATTTGGGCAGGTGGTCGGAAGCAGATACGCAGTATTTT. This gives the protein CAISDLGRWSEADTQYF.

The J gene is TRBJ2-5, the V gene TRBV4-2; the D is unclear. Germline values: CDR1 LGHNA, CDR2 YNFKEQ. The V end lost 0 bases, the J end lost 1 base, and 6 bases lay between the germline ends. CDR3 length: 14 residues. CDR3 sequence reads: CASSQEGSQETQYF. CDR3 coding DNA: TGTGCCAGCAGCCAAGAAGGGTCCCAAGAGACCCAGTACTTC.

The rearrangement joins TRBV29-1 to TRBJ1-6; D is possibly TRBD1 (5 bases). From germline, CDR1 is SQVTM and CDR2 ANQGSEA. The CDR3 is 15 residues long. V was trimmed by 6 bases and J by 7 bases, leaving 19 bases between them. The CDR3 protein is CSVVAGLKRNSPLHF. The CDR3 region has the DNA TGCAGCGTAGTCGCAGGGTTAAAGCGCAATTCACCCCTCCACTTT. Full variable domain (missing parts from reference TRBV29-1 and TRBJ1-6): SAVISQKPSRDICQRGTSLTIQCQVDSQVTMMFWYRQQPGQSLTLIATANQGSEATYESGFVIDKFPISRPNLTFSTLTVSNMSPEDSSIYLCSVVAGLKRNSPLHFGNGTRLTVT.

This clonotype was recorded a few times. The genes are TRBV29-1 and TRBJ2-3; weak D call: TRBD1 (5 bases). V dropped 4 bases and J dropped 2 bases, with 16 bases sitting between them. This CDR3 spans 15 amino acids. Germline CDR1 reads SQVTM; CDR2 reads ANQGSEA. CDR3 protein: CSVVGQPTATDTQYF. CDR3 in DNA: TGCAGCGTTGTAGGACAACCGACGGCCACAGATACGCAGTATTTT.